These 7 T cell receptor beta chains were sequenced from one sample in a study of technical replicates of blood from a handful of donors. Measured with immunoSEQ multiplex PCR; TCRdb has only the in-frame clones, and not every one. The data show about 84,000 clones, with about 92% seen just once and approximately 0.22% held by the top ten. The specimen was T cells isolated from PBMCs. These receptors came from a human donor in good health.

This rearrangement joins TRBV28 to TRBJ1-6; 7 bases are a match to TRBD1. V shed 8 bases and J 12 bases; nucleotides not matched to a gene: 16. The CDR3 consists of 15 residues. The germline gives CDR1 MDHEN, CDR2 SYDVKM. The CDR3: CASGPDRLPWVPLHF. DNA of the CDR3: TGTGCCAGCGGACCGGACAGGCTCCCTTGGGTACCCCTCCACTTT.

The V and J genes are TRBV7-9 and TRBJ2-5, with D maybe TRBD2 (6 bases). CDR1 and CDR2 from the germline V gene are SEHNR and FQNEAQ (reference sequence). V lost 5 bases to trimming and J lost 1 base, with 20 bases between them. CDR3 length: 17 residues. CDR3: CASSPGLRPGVQETQYF. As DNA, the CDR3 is TGTGCCAGCAGCCCCGGACTCAGACCGGGGGTCCAAGAGACCCAGTACTTC.

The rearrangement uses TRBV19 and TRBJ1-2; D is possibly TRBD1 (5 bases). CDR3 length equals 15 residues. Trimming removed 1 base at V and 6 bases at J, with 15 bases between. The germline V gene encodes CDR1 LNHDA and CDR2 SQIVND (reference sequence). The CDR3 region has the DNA TGTGCCAGTAGTATAGTTAAGGCAGGGATTCATGGCTACACCTTC. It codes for CASSIVKAGIHGYTF. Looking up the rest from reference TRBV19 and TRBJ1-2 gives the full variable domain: DGGITQSPKYLFRKEGQNVTLSCEQNLNHDAMYWYRQDPGQGLRLIYYSQIVNDFQKGDIAEGYSVSREKKESFPLTVTSAQKNPTAFYLCASSIVKAGIHGYTFGSGTRLTVV.

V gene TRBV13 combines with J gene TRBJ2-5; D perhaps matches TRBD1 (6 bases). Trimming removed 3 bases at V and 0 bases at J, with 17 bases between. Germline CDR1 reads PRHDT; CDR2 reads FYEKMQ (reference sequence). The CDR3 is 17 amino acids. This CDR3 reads CASSLDSGVKDQETQYF. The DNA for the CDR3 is TGTGCCAGCAGCTTGGACAGCGGCGTAAAGGACCAAGAGACCCAGTACTTC.

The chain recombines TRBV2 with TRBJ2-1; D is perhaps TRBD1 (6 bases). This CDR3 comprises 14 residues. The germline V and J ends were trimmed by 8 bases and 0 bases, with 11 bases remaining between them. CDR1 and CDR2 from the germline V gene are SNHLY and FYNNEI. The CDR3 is CASAGTSSYNEQFF. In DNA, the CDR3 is TGTGCCAGCGCCGGGACATCCTCCTACAATGAGCAGTTCTTC.

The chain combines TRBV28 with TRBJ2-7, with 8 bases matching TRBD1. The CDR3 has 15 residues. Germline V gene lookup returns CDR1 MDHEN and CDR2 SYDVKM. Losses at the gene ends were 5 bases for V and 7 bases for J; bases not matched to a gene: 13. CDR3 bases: TGTGCCAGCAGTCCGTGGGACAGGACCATATGGGAGCAGTACTTC. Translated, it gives CASSPWDRTIWEQYF.

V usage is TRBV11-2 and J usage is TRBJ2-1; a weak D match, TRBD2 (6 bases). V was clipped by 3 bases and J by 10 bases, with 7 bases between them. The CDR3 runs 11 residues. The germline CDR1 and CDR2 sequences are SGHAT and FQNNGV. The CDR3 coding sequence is TGTGCCAGCAGCTTTACTAGCGAGCAGTTCTTC. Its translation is CASSFTSEQFF.